The rows below give T cell receptor beta chains drawn from one sample of a study of cytomegalovirus exposure and HLA in healthy donors. TCRdb keeps only in-frame clones here, not all; method: immunoSEQ multiplex PCR. The sample carries 95,000 to 100,000 clones, 76% recorded once. The sample comprised PBMCs. The receptors here all came from a man aged 35-49 years in good health and CMV-seronegative. Both conserved end residues are trimmed from each CDR3. The order of the fields is V gene, CDR3 protein.

>TRBV5-1
ASWVSGVTGELF
>TRBV7-9
ACPFFSFRASADTQY
>TRBV5-1
ASSFMTGGGGYEQY
>TRBV29-1
SVATGGYNEQF
>TRBV6-5
ASSYRDYTDTQY
>TRBV5-1
ASSTTTGLTYGYT
>TRBV5-4
ASSLTGYPGELF
>TRBV7-6
ASSFGTTETQY
>TRBV5-1
ASSPSGQDNQPQH
>TRBV30
ACGTVSYEQY
>TRBV5-5
ASSPGDRGRRTGELF
>TRBV6-6
ASSSSDRGSNQPQH
>TRBV5-6
ASSPYRSSYNSPLH
>TRBV5-6
ASSVEGAKDTQY
>TRBV7-9
SSSLLRDTQY
>TRBV7-2
ASSQGGGSSSYNEQF
>TRBV7-2
ASSLNSGGETQY
>TRBV7-2
ASSLYQGAYNEQF
>TRBV7-2
ASSPGLAGQHSGANVLT
>TRBV29-1
YVHRDVGSTEAF
>TRBV28
ASSEGGAGNTIY
>TRBV5-1
ASSLSWLDGYT
>TRBV4-3
ASSQGWRGGSTGELF
>TRBV6-1
ASSEGRGTEAF
>TRBV7-6
ASSAGLNTEAF
>TRBV21-1
ASSRDGGQHTPNTEAF
>TRBV29-1
SVGRGGDVDTQY
>TRBV18
ASSPTSYDTDTQY
>TRBV11-3
ASSFPPGQINTEAF
>TRBV6-5
ASISQGARTEAF
>TRBV2
ASKLEVGNTIY
>TRBV7-2
ASSFFLLYEQY
>TRBV4-1
ASSLVRGPDTQY
>TRBV11-3
ASSSDRVFT
>TRBV16
ASSQSNSYGYT
>TRBV19
ASSIGQGLPNQPQH
>TRBV30
AWRISGTYEQY
>TRBV18
ASSRDKGELF
>TRBV6-1
ASIMGQGADGYT
>TRBV7-6
ASSFRDRANNEQF
>TRBV2
ASRDRGAEAF
>TRBV15
ATSRGQFSNQPQH
>TRBV7-9
SSSRTSGYSYNEQF
>TRBV30
AWSPARVANTEAF
>TRBV7-2
ASSLLGEGTEAF
>TRBV2
ASRRGASYNEQF
>TRBV11-2
ASSFGNRGITEAF
>TRBV2
ASSLRGGYTGELF
>TRBV30
AWSDPGGLEKLF
>TRBV19
ASSMILAGGRWQETQY
>TRBV9
ASSVDYRGDEQF
>TRBV6-1
ASSLAGRNSPLH
>TRBV4-2
ASSQDGYEQY
>TRBV7-2
ASSLAPGMGYGYT
>TRBV4-3
ASSQFLARNEQF
>TRBV14
ASSRDRRLYEQY
>TRBV6-1
ASSQGDRATEAF
>TRBV6-5
ASSMTGVNEKLF
>TRBV7-9
ASSRTEYANTIY
>TRBV19
ASSISTVGEKLF